This TCR beta chain was retrieved from a study of early T cells in non-severe SARS-CoV-2 infection. At the level of the study: The sequenced material was bulk RNA from unsorted whole blood, and its chains were unpaired. Study-level points and caveats: Using VDJdb, the matching emphasized anti-spike CD8 responses while missing private and CD4 specificities.

In regard to this clonotype: The antigen is undetermined. A much larger clone lies one base from this, so it may be a read error.

Per germline, CDR1 LNHDA and CDR2 SQIVND (reference sequence). There are 13 residues in the CDR3. Individual cDNA molecules received unique molecular identifiers during library preparation. MiXCR was run by TCRdb on the 5' RACE reads, yielding one entry per CDR3 protein. The sample records 57,000 or so distinct CDR3 sequences, about 5.6% being singletons. The TCR originated in an adult who was a healthcare worker with PCR-confirmed SARS-CoV-2 infection or an uninfected control (not recorded which). The gene calls are TRBV19 and TRBJ2-7; D may be TRBD1 (5 bases). Source material: whole blood. CDR3 coding DNA: TGTGCCAGTAGTTTGACAGTGTCCTACCAGCAGTACTTC. It specifies CASSLTVSYQQYF.